Presented here are 17 T cell receptor beta chains from one specimen sequenced in a study of cytomegalovirus exposure and HLA in healthy donors. 60 Vbeta and 13 Jbeta primers were used in PCR. The table came from immunoSEQ multiplex PCR; TCRdb's copy has only in-frame clones and leaves some out. The sample consists of approximately 81,000 clones, about four fifths of them appearing once. Sequencing used PBMCs. These receptors all stem from a woman aged 50 to 65 in good health and CMV-seronegative.

This chain uses TRBV7-8 with TRBJ2-7, with D possibly TRBD1 on 6 matching bases. The V gene's germline CDR1 is SGHVS and CDR2 FQNEAQ. The V end was cut by 5 bases, the J end by 7 bases, with 12 bases between. The CDR3 contains 12 residues. This CDR3 reads CASSALGQEQYV. For the CDR3, the DNA is TGTGCCAGCAGCGCTCTGGGACAAGAGCAGTACGTC.

The genes are TRBV5-4 and TRBJ1-3, with 8 nucleotides matching TRBD1. Germline lookup yields CDR1 SGHNT and CDR2 YYREEE (reference sequence). The V and J ends lost 0 bases and 3 bases, in that order; junction bases with no gene match: 5. The CDR3 length is 16 residues. The CDR3 nucleotides read TGTGCCAGCAGCTTGGGAGGACAGGGACTTGGAAACACCATATATTTT. Translation gives CASSLGGQGLGNTIYF. The whole variable domain, remainder taken from reference TRBV5-4 and TRBJ1-3, is ETGVTQSPTHLIKTRGQQVTLRCSSQSGHNTVSWYQQALGQGPQFIFQYYREEENGRGNFPPRFSGLQFPNYSSELNVNALELDDSALYLCASSLGGQGLGNTIYFGEGSWLTVV.

As DNA, the CDR3 is TGTGCCTTAATGGCGGATCTCACAGATACGCAGTATTTT. This sequence encodes CALMADLTDTQYF. This chain uses TRBV10-3 with TRBJ2-3; D is uncertain. The CDR3 totals 13 residues. Germline-derived CDR1 and CDR2 are ENHRY and SYGVKD. Deletions cut 11 bases from V and 2 bases from J, with 14 bases between.

CDR3 in amino acids: CASSQDEGGGSYNSPLHF. The CDR3 nucleotides read TGCGCCAGCAGCCAAGATGAAGGGGGGGGCTCCTATAATTCACCCCTCCACTTT. The chain uses TRBV4-3 and TRBJ1-6; D perhaps matches TRBD1 (6 bases). From germline, CDR1 is LGHNA and CDR2 YSLEER. The CDR3 consists of 18 residues. Trimming removed 0 bases at V and 0 bases at J, with 12 bases between.

The chain recombines TRBV2 with TRBJ1-2; TRBD1 agrees at 9 bases. The CDR3 is 12 amino acids. V gave up 7 bases and J gave up 7 bases; unmatched junction bases: 4. The germline gives CDR1 SNHLY, CDR2 FYNNEI. In DNA form, the CDR3 reads TGTGCCAGCACAGAGACAGGGGGTGGCTACACCTTC. It specifies CASTETGGGYTF.

This rearrangement joins TRBV11-2 to TRBJ1-1; TRBD1 aligns across 9 bases. Germline CDR1 SGHAT, CDR2 FQNNGV. The CDR3 contains 15 residues. J gave up 5 bases and V 5 bases, and 9 bases lay outside the gene matches. CDR3 sequence reads: CASSTWGQGRTEAFF. The CDR3 DNA follows: TGTGCCAGCAGCACCTGGGGACAGGGAAGAACTGAAGCTTTCTTT.

The chain recombines TRBV4-2 with TRBJ1-2; 7 bases are shared with TRBD1. Trimming at V came to 3 bases and at J to 7 bases, leaving 11 bases not matched to a gene. Per germline, CDR1 LGHNA and CDR2 YNFKEQ. This CDR3 has 15 residues. This chain's CDR3 is CASSQDDRESRGYTF. Written as DNA, the CDR3 is TGTGCCAGCAGCCAGGATGACAGGGAGAGTCGTGGCTACACCTTC.

The chain carries TRBV27 and TRBJ2-3; 9 bases line up with TRBD2. Germline trimming cut 6 bases from V and 6 bases from J; bases unmatched to any gene: 13. The CDR3 consists of 16 residues. Germline CDR1 is MNHEY and CDR2 is SMNVEV (reference sequence). CDR3 nucleotides: TGTGCCAGCAGCCGCCGCTCAGGTAGCGGGAGTGATACGCAGTATTTT. Its protein is CASSRRSGSGSDTQYF.

Here the CDR3 reads CASRPQGGTEAFF. The DNA of the CDR3 is TGTGCCAGCAGACCACAGGGGGGAACTGAAGCTTTCTTT. This sequence joins TRBV6-5 and TRBJ1-1; TRBD1 matches 8 bases. The trim removed 6 bases at V and 5 bases at J, leaving 5 bases unmatched. Per germline, CDR1 MNHEY and CDR2 SVGAGI. The CDR3 sequence is 13 residues long.

The J gene is TRBJ1-1, the V gene TRBV18, with TRBD1 as a possible D gene (5 bases). Trimming took off 1 base at V and 3 bases at J, with 9 bases between the two ends. Germline V CDR1 and CDR2: KGHSH, LQKENI. CDR3 length equals 14 residues. The CDR3 here is CASSPQGRHTEAFF. CDR3 coding DNA: TGTGCCAGCTCACCACAGGGGCGACACACTGAAGCTTTCTTT. Based on the CDR3 plus reference TRBV18 and TRBJ1-1, the full variable domain is NAGVMQNPRHLVRRRGQEARLRCSPMKGHSHVYWYRQLPEEGLKFMVYLQKENIIDESGMPKERFSAEFPKEGPSILRIQQVVRGDSAAYFCASSPQGRHTEAFFGQGTRLTVV.

This clone was counted a few times. The chain employs TRBV5-4 and TRBJ2-1; 15 bases agree with TRBD2. The CDR3 covers 20 residues. Germline loops: CDR1 SGHNT, CDR2 YYREEE (reference sequence). V dropped 0 bases and J dropped 7; count of bases not matched to a gene: 14. CDR3 loop: CASSLGDLGLAGGPWNEQFF. CDR3 bases: TGTGCCAGCAGCTTGGGTGACCTAGGACTAGCGGGGGGGCCGTGGAATGAGCAGTTCTTC.

V usage is TRBV27 and J usage is TRBJ2-7; TRBD2 matches 13 bases. Trimming removed 5 bases from V and 9 bases from J; junction bases left unmatched: 10. The CDR3 loop spans 15 amino acids. In germline, CDR1 is MNHEY, CDR2 SMNVEV (reference sequence). The CDR3 bases are TGTGCCAGCAGTCCTACGGGACTAGCGGGGCAGGCGCAGTACTTC. Protein sequence: CASSPTGLAGQAQYF.

CDR3 residues: CASSRDRGLDGYTF. The CDR3 coding sequence is TGTGCCAGCAGTCGGGACAGGGGGCTTGATGGCTACACCTTC. The chain carries TRBV6-5 and TRBJ1-2, with TRBD1 identical over 12 bases. CDR1 and CDR2 from the germline V gene are MNHEY and SVGAGI. V was pared by 5 bases and J by 6 bases, with 4 bases of the junction left unmatched. There are 14 residues in the CDR3.

V gene TRBV27 combines with J gene TRBJ2-3; 7 nucleotides match TRBD2. Germline loops: CDR1 MNHEY, CDR2 SMNVEV (reference sequence). The CDR3 consists of 16 residues. The V gene end was trimmed by 5 bases and the J gene end by 6 bases; junction bases not matched to a gene: 14. CDR3 bases: TGTGCCAGCAGTGACTCGGCTAGCGGAGAATGGGATACGCAGTATTTT. Protein: CASSDSASGEWDTQYF.

This sequence joins TRBV6-6 and TRBJ2-7; possible D gene TRBD1, 6 bases. The CDR3 contains 14 residues. Germline-derived CDR1 and CDR2 are MNHNY and SVGAGI (reference sequence). V lost 7 bases and J lost 3, with 16 bases in between. In DNA form, the CDR3 reads TGTGCCAGCACCTATTACCCACAGGGCTACGAGCAGTACTTC. It encodes CASTYYPQGYEQYF.

The rearrangement links TRBV29-1 to TRBJ1-4, with TRBD1 identical over 8 bases. The CDR3 loop spans 13 amino acids. Germline V gene data show CDR1 as SQVTM and CDR2 as ANQGSEA. The V segment lost 6 bases and the J segment 3 bases; nucleotides outside the gene matches: 3. The CDR3, as DNA: TGCAGCGTATCCAGGGGGCCTAATGAAAAACTGTTTTTT. It specifies CSVSRGPNEKLFF. Filled out from reference TRBV29-1 and TRBJ1-4, the complete variable domain reads SAVISQKPSRDICQRGTSLTIQCQVDSQVTMMFWYRQQPGQSLTLIATANQGSEATYESGFVIDKFPISRPNLTFSTLTVSNMSPEDSSIYLCSVSRGPNEKLFFGSGTQLSVL.

This clone was recorded once. This sequence joins TRBV7-9 and TRBJ1-2, with a tentative D call TRBD1 (5 bases). The CDR3 is 12 residues long. Trimming shortened V by 1 base and J by 7 bases, and 7 bases separated the two germline ends. Per the germline V gene, CDR1 is SEHNR and CDR2 is FQNEAQ (reference sequence). CDR3: CASSLGDSGYTF. The CDR3 nucleotides are TGTGCCAGCAGCTTAGGCGACAGTGGCTACACCTTC.